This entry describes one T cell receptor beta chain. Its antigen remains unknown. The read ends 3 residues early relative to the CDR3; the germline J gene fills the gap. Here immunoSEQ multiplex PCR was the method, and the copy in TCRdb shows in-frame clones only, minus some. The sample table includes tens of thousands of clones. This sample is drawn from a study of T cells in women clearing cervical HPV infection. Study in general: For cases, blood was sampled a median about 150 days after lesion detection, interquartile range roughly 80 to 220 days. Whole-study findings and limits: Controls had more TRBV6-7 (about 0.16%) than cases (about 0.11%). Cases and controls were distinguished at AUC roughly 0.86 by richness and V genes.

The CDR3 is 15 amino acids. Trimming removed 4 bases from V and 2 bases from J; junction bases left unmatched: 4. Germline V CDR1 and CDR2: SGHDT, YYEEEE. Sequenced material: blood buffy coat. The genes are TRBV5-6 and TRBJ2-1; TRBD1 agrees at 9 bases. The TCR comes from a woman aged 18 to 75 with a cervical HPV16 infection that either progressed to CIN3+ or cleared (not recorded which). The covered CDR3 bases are TGTGCCAGCAGCCCTGGGACAGGGACCTACAATGAG. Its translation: CASSPGTGTYNE. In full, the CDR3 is CASSPGTGTYNEQFF.